This T cell receptor beta chain stems from a study of memory B cells and T cells in multiple sclerosis. Sequencing was performed with immunoSEQ multiplex PCR; in TCRdb, only in-frame clones are kept and a portion is missing. The sample has about 42,000 clones; about four fifths are singletons. Separate sequencing covered autoproliferating (CFSE-dim) and non-proliferating (CFSE-high) T cells from stimulus-free culture. Roughly 4.8x10^7 CFSE-labeled PBMCs were cultured less than eight days unstimulated, then replicate wells were pooled. Without exogenous stimuli, roughly 0.49 uM CFSE-labeled PBMCs were cultured serum-free. As concerns this clone: Its antigen is not known.

Per germline, CDR1 MNHEY and CDR2 SVGAGI. The CDR3 runs 12 residues. Deletions cut 0 bases from V and 4 bases from J, with 3 bases between. The sample taken for sequencing was PBMCs from blood kept in culture. This TCR was recovered from a human donor with multiple sclerosis. V and J are TRBV6-5 and TRBJ1-2, with D unclear. The CDR3 region is CASSYSGYGYTF. CDR3 bases: TGTGCCAGCAGTTACTCAGGCTATGGCTACACCTTC.